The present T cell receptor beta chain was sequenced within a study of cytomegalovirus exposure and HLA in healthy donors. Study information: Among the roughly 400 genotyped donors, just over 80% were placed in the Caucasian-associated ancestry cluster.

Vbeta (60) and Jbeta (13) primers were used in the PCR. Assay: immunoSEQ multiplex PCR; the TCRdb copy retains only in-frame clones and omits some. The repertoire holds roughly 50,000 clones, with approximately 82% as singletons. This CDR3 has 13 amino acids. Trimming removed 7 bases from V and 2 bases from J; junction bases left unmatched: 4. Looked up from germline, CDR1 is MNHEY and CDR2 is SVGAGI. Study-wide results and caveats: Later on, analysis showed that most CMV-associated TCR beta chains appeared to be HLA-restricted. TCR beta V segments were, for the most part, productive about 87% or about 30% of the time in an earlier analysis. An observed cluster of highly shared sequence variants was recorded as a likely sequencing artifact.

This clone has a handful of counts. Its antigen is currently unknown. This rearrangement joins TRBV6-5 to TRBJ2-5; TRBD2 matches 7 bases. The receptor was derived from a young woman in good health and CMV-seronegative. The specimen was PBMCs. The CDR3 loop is CASNPSGQETQYF. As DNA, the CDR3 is TGTGCCAGCAATCCTAGCGGACAAGAGACCCAGTACTTC.